What follows are 9 T cell receptor beta chains derived from one specimen sequenced in a study of blood T cell repertoires in COVID-19. Clones were read by immunoSEQ multiplex PCR, and TCRdb kept only the in-frame ones, dropping some. The sample gives some 200,000 clones, approximately 83% of which show up once; about 2.1% is in the top ten. Sequencing input: peripheral blood. The receptors here all came from a woman aged 55-69 years with acute or convalescent COVID-19.

The chain links TRBV6-5 to TRBJ2-7; 9 nucleotides line up with TRBD1. This CDR3 has 12 residues. V gave up 4 bases and J gave up 6 bases; unmatched junction bases: 1. The germline gives CDR1 MNHEY, CDR2 SVGAGI. This chain's CDR3 is CASSLGQGEQYF. In DNA, the CDR3 is TGTGCCAGCAGTTTGGGACAGGGCGAGCAGTACTTC.

This chain links TRBV5-6 with TRBJ2-2, with 10 bases identical to TRBD2. The CDR3 has 16 residues. Germline CDR1 SGHDT, CDR2 YYEEEE. The V segment lost 4 bases and the J segment 3 bases; nucleotides outside the gene matches: 6. The CDR3 DNA is TGTGCCAGCAGCCCCGGACTAGCGGTGTACACCGGGGAGCTGTTTTTT. Translating gives CASSPGLAVYTGELFF.

The rearrangement uses TRBV7-2 and TRBJ2-5; a weak D match, TRBD2 (6 bases). The CDR3 contains 15 residues. V lost 5 bases and J 5 bases, leaving 18 bases between the germline ends. Germline V CDR1 and CDR2: SGHTA, FQGNSA. CDR3 sequence reads: CASSLRDSRPETQYF. In DNA form, the CDR3 reads TGTGCCAGCAGCCTCCGGGACTCGCGTCCGGAGACCCAGTACTTC.

This chain links TRBV10-2 with TRBJ2-2, with TRBD2 matching 7 bases. Germline assignment: CDR1 WSHSY and CDR2 SAAADI. V shed 6 bases, J shed 5 bases, and the junction held 9 bases outside the gene matches. The CDR3 loop spans 15 amino acids. The CDR3 DNA follows: TGCGCCAGCAGGGCCAGCGGGGTCGTTACCGGGGAGCTGTTTTTT. Translated: CASRASGVVTGELFF.

This rearrangement joins TRBV5-4 to TRBJ1-1, with unresolved D. Trimming shortened V by 2 bases and J by 4 bases, and 9 bases separated the two germline ends. CDR1 is SGHNT and CDR2 is YYREEE in the germline V gene (reference sequence). The CDR3 length is 13 residues. The CDR3 region has the DNA TGTGCCAGCAGCTTATCTCTCAGCACTGAAGCTTTCTTT. It is translated as CASSLSLSTEAFF.

The chain joins TRBV2 to TRBJ2-7, with no clear D. Germline CDR1 and CDR2: SNHLY and FYNNEI. V was cut by 2 bases and J by 4 bases, with 12 bases left in between. The CDR3 has 14 amino acids. CDR3 region: CASSETISRYEQYF. The CDR3, as DNA: TGTGCCAGCAGTGAAACAATCTCCAGGTACGAGCAGTACTTC. The variable domain in full, with the rest retrieved from reference TRBV2 and TRBJ2-7, is EPEVTQTPSHQVTQMGQEVILRCVPISNHLYFYWYRQILGQKVEFLVSFYNNEISEKSEIFDDQFSVERPDGSNFTLKIRSTKLEDSAMYFCASSETISRYEQYFGPGTRLTVT.

The V call is TRBV29-1, the J call TRBJ1-1; no clear D. Between the trimmed V and J ends, which lost 5 bases and 5 bases, there was a span of 15 bases. The CDR3 is made up of 13 amino acids. CDR1 is SQVTM and CDR2 is ANQGSEA in the germline V gene. CDR3 protein: CSVSPASGTEAFF. CDR3 nucleotide sequence: TGCAGCGTTTCACCTGCCTCGGGGACTGAAGCTTTCTTT.

The rearrangement uses TRBV9 and TRBJ2-1; the D gene is possibly TRBD2 (5 bases). Germline V gene sequence: CDR1 SGDLS, CDR2 YYNGEE. The CDR3 totals 17 residues. Between the trimmed V and J ends, which lost 7 bases and 1 base, there was a span of 21 bases. In DNA form, the CDR3 reads TGTGCCAGCCAGAGGACGGGGAAATATTCATCCTACAATGAGCAGTTCTTC. Its protein is CASQRTGKYSSYNEQFF.

The rearrangement joins TRBV7-3 to TRBJ2-1; D may be TRBD2 (6 bases). The CDR3 consists of 16 residues. The V end lost 2 bases, the J end lost 0 bases, and 11 bases lay between the germline ends. Germline V CDR1 and CDR2: SGHTA, FQGTGA. The CDR3 here is CASSLGSGASYNEQFF. DNA of the CDR3: TGTGCCAGCAGCTTAGGTAGCGGTGCCTCCTACAATGAGCAGTTCTTC.